This T cell receptor (beta chain) was identified during a study of Graves' ophthalmopathy and Graves' hyperthyroidism. Amplification of the TCR beta CDR3 regions used RNA transcripts (as template). An initial RT-PCR round employing HTBI primers preceded a second-round multiplex PCR. One entry per CDR3 protein results from TCRdb running MiXCR on the multiplex PCR reads. Here the sample spans about 210,000 distinct CDR3 sequences, over 25% being singletons. Other autoimmune diseases, uncontrolled infections, pregnancy and lactation each led to patient exclusion. Broader study findings: Appearing in blood as well were most expanded thyroid clonotypes above 0.001 frequency.

This clonotype was observed at least ten times. Antigen specificity is unknown. The CDR3 spans 14 residues. The V gene end was trimmed by 1 base and the J gene end by 6 bases; junction bases not matched to a gene: 8. The germline gives CDR1 DFQATT, CDR2 SNEGSKA (reference sequence). This chain links TRBV20-1 with TRBJ2-7, with 8 bases that match TRBD2. The sequencing sample was made of peripheral blood. The receptor comes from a man aged 50 to 60 with Graves' ophthalmopathy. The CDR3 is CSARGGTRWSEQYF. The CDR3 DNA reads TGCAGTGCTAGAGGGGGGACTAGGTGGAGCGAGCAGTACTTC.